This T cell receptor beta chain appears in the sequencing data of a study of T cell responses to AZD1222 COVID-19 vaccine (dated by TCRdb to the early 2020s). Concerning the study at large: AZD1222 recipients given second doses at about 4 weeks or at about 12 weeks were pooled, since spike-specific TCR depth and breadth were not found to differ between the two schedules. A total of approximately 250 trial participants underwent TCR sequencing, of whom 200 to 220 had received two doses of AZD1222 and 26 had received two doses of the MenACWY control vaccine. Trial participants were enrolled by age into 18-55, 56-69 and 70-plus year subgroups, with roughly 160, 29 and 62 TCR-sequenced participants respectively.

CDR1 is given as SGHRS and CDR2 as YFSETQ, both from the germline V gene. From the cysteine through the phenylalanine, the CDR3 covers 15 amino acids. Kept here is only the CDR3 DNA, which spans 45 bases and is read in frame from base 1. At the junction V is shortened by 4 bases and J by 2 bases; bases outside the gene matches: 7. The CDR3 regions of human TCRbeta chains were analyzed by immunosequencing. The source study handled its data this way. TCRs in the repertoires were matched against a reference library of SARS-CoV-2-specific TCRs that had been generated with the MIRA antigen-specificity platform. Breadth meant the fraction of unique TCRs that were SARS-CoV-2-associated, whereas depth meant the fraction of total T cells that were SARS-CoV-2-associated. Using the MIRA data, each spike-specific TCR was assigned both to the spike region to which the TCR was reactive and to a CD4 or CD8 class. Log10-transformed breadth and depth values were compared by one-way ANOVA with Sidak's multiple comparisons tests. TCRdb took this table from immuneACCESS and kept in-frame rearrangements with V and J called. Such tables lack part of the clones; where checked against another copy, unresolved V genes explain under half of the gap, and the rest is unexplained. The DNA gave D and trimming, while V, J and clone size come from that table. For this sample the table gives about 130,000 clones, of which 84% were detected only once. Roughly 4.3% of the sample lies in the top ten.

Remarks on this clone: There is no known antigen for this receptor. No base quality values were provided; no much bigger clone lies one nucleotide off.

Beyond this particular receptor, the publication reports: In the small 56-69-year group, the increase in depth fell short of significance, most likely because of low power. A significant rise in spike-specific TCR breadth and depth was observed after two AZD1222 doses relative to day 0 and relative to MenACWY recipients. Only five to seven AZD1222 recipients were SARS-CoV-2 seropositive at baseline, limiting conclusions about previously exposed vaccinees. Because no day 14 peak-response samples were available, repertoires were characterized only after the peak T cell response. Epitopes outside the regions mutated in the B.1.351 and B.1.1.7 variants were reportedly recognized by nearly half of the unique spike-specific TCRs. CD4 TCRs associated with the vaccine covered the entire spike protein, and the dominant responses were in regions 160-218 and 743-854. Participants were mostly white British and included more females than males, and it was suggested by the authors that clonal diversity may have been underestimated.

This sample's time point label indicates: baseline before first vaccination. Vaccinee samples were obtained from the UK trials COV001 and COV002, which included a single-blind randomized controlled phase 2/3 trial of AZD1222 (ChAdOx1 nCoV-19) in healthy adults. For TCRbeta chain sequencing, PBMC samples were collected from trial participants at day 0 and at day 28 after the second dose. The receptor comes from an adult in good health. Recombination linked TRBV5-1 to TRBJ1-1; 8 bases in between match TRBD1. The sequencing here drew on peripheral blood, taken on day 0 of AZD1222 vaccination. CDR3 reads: CASSAQTGANTEAFF. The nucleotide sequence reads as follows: TGCGCCAGCAGCGCCCAGACAGGGGCCAACACTGAAGCTTTCTTT. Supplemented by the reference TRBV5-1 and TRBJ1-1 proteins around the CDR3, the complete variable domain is KAGVTQTPRYLIKTRGQQVTLSCSPISGHRSVSWYQQTPGQGLQFLFEYFSETQRNKGNFPGRFSGRQFSNSRSEMNVSTLELGDSALYLCASSAQTGANTEAFFGQGTRLTVV.